The 19 T cell receptor beta chains reported below all come from one sample, sequenced in a study of CD8 T cells in ankylosing spondylitis. TCRdb called the 5' RACE reads again in MiXCR, with one record for every CDR3 protein. The data show around 340,000 distinct CDR3 sequences, 14% to 15% seen once. Sequencing was carried out using blood, either unsorted or a sorted T cell fraction (not recorded which). These receptors were taken from a male donor with ankylosing spondylitis or in good health (not recorded which).

This clonotype has more than one count but fewer than ten. The chain is built from TRBV9 and TRBJ2-5; TRBD1 agrees at 7 bases. This CDR3 is 15 amino acids long. With 1 base clipped from V and 5 bases from J, the junction kept 8 bases outside the gene matches. Per the germline V gene, CDR1 is SGDLS and CDR2 is YYNGEE. The chain's CDR3 is CASSVSGGEFETQYF. For the CDR3, the DNA is TGTGCCAGCAGCGTATCAGGGGGTGAATTCGAGACCCAGTACTTC.

The chain is built from TRBV12-3 or TRBV12-4 and TRBJ2-7; D might be TRBD1 or TRBD2, each matching 5 bases. Trimming shortened V by 5 bases and J by 2 bases, and 22 bases separated the two germline ends. There are 17 residues in the CDR3. The chain's CDR3 is CASSEGEGSTGPYEQYF. Written as DNA, the CDR3 is TGTGCCAGCAGTGAGGGCGAGGGCTCAACGGGGCCCTACGAGCAGTACTTC.

This clonotype was seen at least ten times. The gene calls are TRBV12-3 or TRBV12-4 and TRBJ2-5; D is undetermined. Trimming stripped 2 bases from V and 1 base from J, with 8 bases between. The CDR3 sequence is 14 residues long. For the CDR3, the DNA is TGTGCCAGCAGTTTAACGGCACTCCAAGAGACCCAGTACTTC. Encoded protein: CASSLTALQETQYF.

This clonotype was seen more than once but under ten times. This rearrangement joins TRBV5-1 to TRBJ1-3; D unresolved. This CDR3 has 14 residues. Deletions cut 4 bases from V and 2 bases from J, with 10 bases between. Germline assignment: CDR1 SGHRS and CDR2 YFSETQ. The CDR3: CASSPDRAGNTIYF. The CDR3 DNA sequence: TGCGCCAGCAGCCCGGACCGGGCTGGAAACACCATATATTTT.

A note on this clonotype: Given a much more abundant clone one base away, this may be a read error. The V and J genes are TRBV6-2 or TRBV6-3 and TRBJ2-1, with D possibly matching TRBD2 (6 bases). The germline V gene encodes CDR1 MNHEY and CDR2 SVGEGT. The CDR3 is made up of 13 amino acids. V lost 7 bases and J lost 0, with 7 bases in between. CDR3 in amino acids: CASKEGSYNEQFF. CDR3 in DNA: TGTGCCAGCAAGGAGGGCTCCTACAATGAGCAGTTCTTC.

The rearrangement links TRBV5-1 to TRBJ2-3, with 7 positions matching TRBD2. Germline trimming cut 6 bases from V and 2 bases from J; bases unmatched to any gene: 18. Germline V gene sequence: CDR1 SGHRS, CDR2 YFSETQ. The CDR3 contains 18 residues. In DNA, the CDR3 is TGCGCCAGCACCCTCCGATCAGGGACTCTAGCGGTCACAGATACGCAGTATTTT. Translated: CASTLRSGTLAVTDTQYF.

The CDR3 spells CASSPRTSGRFTYEQYF. Written as DNA, the CDR3 is TGTGCCAGCAGTCCACGGACTAGCGGGAGGTTTACCTACGAGCAGTACTTC. The genes are TRBV27 and TRBJ2-7, with 14 bases that match TRBD2. V gave up 5 bases and J gave up 2 bases; unmatched junction bases: 8. The CDR3 consists of 17 residues. Per the germline V gene, CDR1 is MNHEY and CDR2 is SMNVEV (reference sequence).

The genes are TRBV6-1 and TRBJ1-1, with a possible D match to TRBD1 (5 bases). This CDR3 spans 13 amino acids. Per the germline V gene, CDR1 is MNHNS and CDR2 is SASEGT. V was trimmed by 2 bases and J by 5 bases, leaving 9 bases between them. CDR3: CASSENGGTEAFF. CDR3 in DNA: TGTGCCAGCAGTGAAAACGGGGGAACTGAAGCTTTCTTT.

This clonotype occurred a few times. This chain connects TRBV6-5 to TRBJ2-1; D call uncertain. Germline CDR1 MNHEY, CDR2 SVGAGI. The V end lost 4 bases, the J end lost 0 bases, and 13 bases lay between the germline ends. The CDR3 loop spans 16 amino acids. The DNA of the CDR3 is TGTGCCAGCAGTTCCCCGTTCTGGAGCTCCTACAATGAGCAGTTCTTC. Protein: CASSSPFWSSYNEQFF.

In its sample, this clonotype was seen a few times. The gene calls are TRBV7-2 and TRBJ2-7; D is possibly TRBD1 (5 bases). The V gene's germline CDR1 is SGHTA and CDR2 FQGNSA. V was shortened by 7 bases and J by 2 bases, with 18 bases between the two germline ends. The CDR3 has 15 residues. The CDR3 sequence is CASNGLHRRTYEQYF. The CDR3 DNA reads as TGTGCCAGCAACGGCCTCCACAGGCGGACCTACGAGCAGTACTTC.

This clonotype was found a few times. The chain couples TRBV19 to TRBJ2-5; D perhaps matches TRBD1 (5 bases). Germline V gene data show CDR1 as LNHDA and CDR2 as SQIVND (reference sequence). The CDR3 is 12 amino acids. V lost 9 bases and J 5 bases, leaving 13 bases between the germline ends. The CDR3 DNA follows: TGTGCCAGGGACACCCTTAGGGAGACCCAGTACTTC. This translates into CARDTLRETQYF.

CDR3 residues: CASSFRTSGYEQYF. The DNA of the CDR3 is TGTGCCAGCAGTTTTCGAACTAGCGGGTACGAGCAGTACTTC. The rearrangement uses TRBV12-3 or TRBV12-4 and TRBJ2-7; 9 bases are a match to TRBD2. The CDR3 is 14 amino acids. With V trimmed by 3 bases and J by 4 bases, 4 bases remained unmatched.

This chain connects TRBV3-1 to TRBJ2-5, with 9 bases identical to TRBD2. The ends lost 10 bases at V and 4 bases at J; junction bases unmatched: 7. Germline CDR1 LGHDT, CDR2 YNNKEL (reference sequence). The length of the CDR3 is 13 residues. DNA for the CDR3: TGTGCCACTGTTAGCGGGAGAGCAGAGACCCAGTACTTC. Its translation: CATVSGRAETQYF.

This clonotype was counted a few times. The chain couples TRBV6-1 to TRBJ2-7, with D hard to call. V gave up 6 bases and J gave up 7 bases, with 19 bases separating them. Germline-derived CDR1 and CDR2 are MNHNS and SASEGT. This CDR3 spans 14 amino acids. CDR3 coding DNA: TGTGCCAGCAGGCGCACAGCCTCCTCAAGGGAGCAGTACTTC. Amino acid sequence: CASRRTASSREQYF.

Ten or more counts support this clonotype. V and J are TRBV24-1 and TRBJ2-1; 9 bases map to TRBD1. Unmatched junction bases numbered 2, after V lost 4 bases and J lost 5 bases. CDR3 length equals 14 residues. Germline V gene data show CDR1 as KGHDR and CDR2 as SFDVKD. CDR3 DNA sequence: TGTGCCACCAGTGACGGGACAGGGAACAATGAGCAGTTCTTC. This codes for CATSDGTGNNEQFF.

This clonotype was counted a few times. The rearrangement joins TRBV19 to TRBJ1-5; TRBD1 agrees at 10 bases. Unmatched junction bases numbered 10, after V lost 2 bases and J lost 6 bases. Germline V lookup: CDR1 LNHDA, CDR2 SQIVND (reference sequence). The CDR3 is 17 amino acids. The CDR3 DNA follows: TGTGCCAGTAGTATACTCCCGGGACAGGGGTTCTCTCAGCCCCAGCATTTT. Translating gives CASSILPGQGFSQPQHF.

This chain uses TRBV3-1 with TRBJ1-1, with TRBD1 identical over 7 bases. J was trimmed by 5 bases and V by 1 base; bases with no gene match: 4. Germline CDR1 is LGHDT and CDR2 is YNNKEL (reference sequence). The CDR3 runs to 14 residues. CDR3 loop: CASSQVQGRTEAFF. The CDR3 DNA reads TGTGCCAGCAGCCAAGTACAGGGGAGGACTGAAGCTTTCTTT.

This clonotype appeared many times. The chain carries TRBV5-1 and TRBJ2-3; a possible D gene is TRBD2 (6 bases). The CDR3 is 17 residues long. V lost 4 bases and J lost 3, with 21 bases in between. Per germline, CDR1 SGHRS and CDR2 YFSETQ. In DNA, the CDR3 is TGCGCCAGCAGCCCAGCTGTGATAGCGGACGGGACAGATACGCAGTATTTT. Translated, it gives CASSPAVIADGTDTQYF.

This chain uses TRBV7-2 with TRBJ1-2, with 12 bases aligning to TRBD1. The germline V gene has CDR1 SGHTA and CDR2 FQGNSA. The CDR3 is made up of 17 amino acids. With V trimmed by 3 bases and J by 6 bases, 11 bases remained unmatched. Here the CDR3 reads CASSFGTGGLFGNGYTF. CDR3 nucleotide sequence: TGTGCCAGCAGCTTTGGGACAGGGGGCCTTTTTGGGAATGGCTACACCTTC.